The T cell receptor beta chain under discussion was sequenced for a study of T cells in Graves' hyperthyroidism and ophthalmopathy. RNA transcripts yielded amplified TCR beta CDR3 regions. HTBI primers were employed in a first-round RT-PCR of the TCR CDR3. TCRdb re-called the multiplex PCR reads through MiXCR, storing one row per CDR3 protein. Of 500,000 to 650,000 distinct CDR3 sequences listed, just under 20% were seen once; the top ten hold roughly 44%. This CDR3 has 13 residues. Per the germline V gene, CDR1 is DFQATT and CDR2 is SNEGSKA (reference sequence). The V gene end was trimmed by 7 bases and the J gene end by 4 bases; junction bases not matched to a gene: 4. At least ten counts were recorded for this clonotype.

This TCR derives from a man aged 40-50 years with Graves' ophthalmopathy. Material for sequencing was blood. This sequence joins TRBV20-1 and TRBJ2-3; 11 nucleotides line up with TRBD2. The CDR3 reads CSGLTSGADTQYF. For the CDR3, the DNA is TGCAGTGGGTTGACTAGCGGGGCAGATACGCAGTATTTT.